Each of the 12 T cell receptor beta chains below was sequenced from the same sample in a study of T-cell reconstitution after alpha-beta-depleted transplantation in children. The TCRbeta library was prepared with unique molecular identifiers. TCRdb reprocessed the PCR reads via MiXCR and lists one record per CDR3 protein. Seen here are hundreds of thousands of distinct CDR3 sequences, roughly 26% observed once, and the top ten hold about 2.6%. Sequencing was performed on PBMCs, taken before TCRalphabeta/CD19-depleted stem cell transplant. The source is a girl aged 2-10 years with Fanconi anemia, due to receive a stem cell transplant.

This clonotype was recorded at least ten times. This chain uses TRBV12-3 or TRBV12-4 with TRBJ1-4; no firm D call. Trimming removed 6 bases at V and 2 bases at J, with 4 bases between. This CDR3 region has 12 residues. This CDR3 reads CASRGTNEKLFF. In DNA, the CDR3 is TGTGCCAGCAGGGGCACTAATGAAAAACTGTTTTTT.

V gene TRBV7-3 combines with J gene TRBJ2-1; D may be TRBD1 (6 bases). The CDR3 covers 16 residues. CDR1 SGHTA and CDR2 FQGTGA come from the germline V gene. The ends were cut back, 3 bases at V and 4 bases at J, with 16 bases in the middle. CDR3: CASSFTGTIGYNEQFF. The CDR3 nucleotides are TGTGCCAGCAGCTTCACCGGGACAATAGGTTACAATGAGCAGTTCTTC.

This clonotype was found many times. The chain has TRBV7-6 and TRBJ2-3; D ambiguous. CDR1 SGHVS and CDR2 FNYEAQ come from the germline V gene. Trimming removed 5 bases from V and 4 bases from J, with 16 bases in between. There are 15 residues in the CDR3. CDR3 sequence (DNA): TGTGCCAGCAGCCTCTACCGCTCTGTATCAGATACGCAGTATTTT. Its translation is CASSLYRSVSDTQYF. Full variable domain (outside the CDR3, taken from reference TRBV7-6 and TRBJ2-3): GAGVSQSPRYKVTKRGQDVALRCDPISGHVSLYWYRQALGQGPEFLTYFNYEAQQDKSGLPNDRFSAERPEGSISTLTIQRTEQRDSAMYRCASSLYRSVSDTQYFGPGTRLTVL.

The chain has TRBV28 and TRBJ2-7; the D is unclear. Trimming cost V 8 bases and J 4 bases, with 15 bases left between them. The CDR3 has 13 amino acids. Germline V gene sequence: CDR1 MDHEN, CDR2 SYDVKM. CDR3 in DNA: TGTGCCAGCCTGAATACCGGTAGATACGAGCAGTACTTC. Translating gives CASLNTGRYEQYF.

The CDR3 protein is CASSQRLASSYEQYF. The CDR3, as DNA: TGCGCCAGCAGCCAAAGACTAGCGAGCTCCTACGAGCAGTACTTC. The chain links TRBV4-1 to TRBJ2-7; 8 bases match TRBD2. Germline CDR1 is MGHRA and CDR2 is YSYEKL. J lost 0 bases, V lost 2 bases, and 3 bases had no gene match. This CDR3 spans 15 amino acids.

This chain connects TRBV20-1 to TRBJ2-7; perhaps TRBD2 as D (5 bases). The CDR3 length is 11 residues. Trimming took off 6 bases at V and 5 bases at J, with 11 bases between the two ends. Germline-derived CDR1 and CDR2 are DFQATT and SNEGSKA (reference sequence). The CDR3 nucleotides are TGCAGTGCCGGAGGCCCGGACGAGCAGTACTTC. Translation gives CSAGGPDEQYF.

This rearrangement joins TRBV25-1 to TRBJ2-1, with 13 positions matching TRBD2. The CDR3 sequence is 14 residues long. In germline, CDR1 is MGHDK, CDR2 SYGVNS. With V trimmed by 8 bases and J by 8 bases, 6 bases remained unmatched. The DNA of the CDR3 is TGTGCCAGCTCGGGACTAGCGGGATTTGATGAGCAGTTCTTC. Translation gives CASSGLAGFDEQFF.

This clonotype was seen many times. This rearrangement joins TRBV6-5 to TRBJ2-7; 9 bases line up with TRBD1. Germline CDR1 MNHEY, CDR2 SVGAGI. V lost 2 bases and J lost 4; bases outside the gene matches: 9. The CDR3 loop spans 16 amino acids. The chain's CDR3 is CASSYRDRVLFYEQYF. The CDR3 DNA reads TGTGCCAGCAGTTACCGGGACAGGGTTCTCTTTTACGAGCAGTACTTC.

The V call is TRBV4-2, the J call TRBJ2-7; D could derive from TRBD1 or TRBD2 (5 bases each). The V and J ends lost 2 bases and 2 bases respectively, with 13 bases between them. The germline V gene has CDR1 LGHNA and CDR2 YNFKEQ. The CDR3 is 15 amino acids. This CDR3 is CASSQPGTTTYEQYF. CDR3 nucleotides: TGTGCCAGCAGCCAACCCGGGACGACAACCTACGAGCAGTACTTC.

The chain uses TRBV28 and TRBJ2-1; no clear D gene. Germline assignment: CDR1 MDHEN and CDR2 SYDVKM. The V end lost 6 bases, the J end lost 0 bases, and 12 bases lay between the germline ends. The CDR3 length is 15 residues. For the CDR3, the DNA is TGTGCCAGCAGAATTGGCGGTTCCTCCTACAATGAGCAGTTCTTC. Protein: CASRIGGSSYNEQFF. The variable domain in full, with the rest retrieved from reference TRBV28 and TRBJ2-1, is DVKVTQSSRYLVKRTGEKVFLECVQDMDHENMFWYRQDPGLGLRLIYFSYDVKMKEKGDIPEGYSVSREKKERFSLILESASTNQTSMYLCASRIGGSSYNEQFFGPGTRLTVL.

This clonotype was seen many times. The chain couples TRBV29-1 to TRBJ2-7; D gene unclear. V was clipped by 5 bases and J by 6 bases, with 17 bases between them. The CDR3 sequence is 13 residues long. The germline CDR1 and CDR2 sequences are SQVTM and ANQGSEA. CDR3 region: CSVRISRGGEQYF. As DNA, the CDR3 is TGCAGCGTTCGGATATCGCGAGGTGGCGAGCAGTACTTC.

The rearrangement links TRBV5-1 to TRBJ2-1, with 9 bases aligning to TRBD2. The CDR3 totals 15 residues. The junction had 7 bases not matched to a gene; V was cut back by 3 bases and J by 6 bases. Germline V gene data show CDR1 as SGHRS and CDR2 as YFSETQ. As DNA, the CDR3 is TGCGCCAGCAGCTGGGGACTAGCAGAGGGCAATGAGCAGTTCTTC. This sequence encodes CASSWGLAEGNEQFF.